The entry below describes one TCR beta chain. Its antigen is not known. The V end lost 1 base, the J end lost 14 bases, and 6 bases lay between the germline ends. The germline CDR1 and CDR2 sequences are MNHEY and SVGEGT. CDR3 length equals 11 residues. These data belong to a study of T cells after yellow fever vaccination. TCR cDNA was made by 5'RACE template switching, adding a universal primer site and UMIs. From the 5' RACE reads, TCRdb called clonotypes with MiXCR, one entry per CDR3 protein. The sample has 500,000 to 650,000 distinct CDR3 sequences, about 15% seen once. Study-level findings and limits: The booster saw the reappearance of most primary-vaccination clones (more than 95% CD4, roughly 90% CD8). Although the secondary response was weaker, it peaked faster, at day 5 versus 15.

Sample: PBMCs, taken 5 to 6 days after the first yellow fever vaccination. The TCR was taken from a man between 18 and 29 years old who received the YFV17D yellow fever vaccine. The gene calls are TRBV6-2 or TRBV6-3 and TRBJ1-6, with unresolved D. The CDR3 sequence is CASSYLEALHF. The DNA of the CDR3 is TGTGCCAGCAGTTACTTGGAGGCCCTCCACTTT.